Described below is a single T cell receptor beta chain sequence and its context. Profiling relied on immunoSEQ multiplex PCR, and the TCRdb table lists in-frame clones only, not all of them. This table holds hundreds of thousands of clones, roughly 87% found once. CDR1 and CDR2 from the germline V gene are MNHEY and SMNVEV (reference sequence). Trimming shortened V by 2 bases and J by 12 bases, and 26 bases separated the two germline ends. This CDR3 has 17 amino acids. This sample is part of a study of blood T cell repertoires in COVID-19. For the study at large: The cDNA or gDNA used as material had been derived from T cells, B-cell-depleted T cells, or PBMCs.

This receptor was obtained from a woman aged 18-35 years who had recovered from COVID-19. V and J are TRBV27 and TRBJ2-1; D possibly corresponds to TRBD2 (5 bases). Sequencing input: peripheral blood. The CDR3 loop reads CASSLTESDFLLVRQFF. The CDR3 coding sequence is TGTGCCAGCAGTTTAACTGAATCGGACTTCCTCCTGGTTCGGCAGTTCTTC.